This TCR beta chain derives from a study of blood T cell repertoires in COVID-19 (dated by TCRdb to 2020 to 2022). For context, the study as a whole: Samples covering the acute and convalescent phases of COVID-19 were provided by collaborators in the United States, Italy and Spain. A freely available public database, intended as a resource for researchers studying the immune response to SARS-CoV-2, is where the repertoires were released. Samples came from the ongoing ImmuneRACE study (first 160 participants) plus 1,254 subjects from 6 global collaborators. Nearly every sample came with metadata listing a de-identified subject ID, COVID-19 status, age in years and sex. Where HLA class I and class II types were available, the types were taken from metadata supplied by the sample provider, not from assay-based typing. The prospective study material was composed of cDNA or gDNA derived from T cells, B-cell-depleted T cells, or PBMCs. Subjects who had been exposed to COVID-19, were actively infected with it, or had recovered from it provided the deeply sampled blood TCRbeta repertoires that made up the dataset. Summary of the overall study and its limitations: How much clinical and demographic metadata was included differed by source and by participant, and the metadata was provided uncurated.

As concerns this clone: Its specific antigen is unknown. Base qualities are missing; no much larger clone stands one base away.

Each collaborating institution followed its own protocols to collect whole blood in K2EDTA tubes. For TCRbeta analysis, collaborators shipped samples in one of three forms: frozen whole blood, isolated PBMCs, or DNA extracted from either of those sample types. Reading the germline V gene (reference sequence) gives CDR1 SEHNR and CDR2 FQNEAQ. Relative to germline, V is 5 bases shorter and J is 0 bases shorter, with 17 bases between their ends. There are 16 amino acids in the CDR3, from cysteine to phenylalanine inclusive. Of the read, only the CDR3 DNA is kept; its 48 bases are in frame from base 1. TCRbeta CDR3 regions were amplified from genomic DNA by means of the immunoSEQ Assay, a bias-controlled multiplex PCR. In the original analysis: Nucleated cell counts per sample were estimated from amplification of reference gene primers within the assay. Sequence reads were collapsed and filtered to measure the absolute abundance of every unique TCRbeta CDR3 rearrangement. For each sample, productive Simpson clonality was calculated as the square root of Simpson's diversity index over productive rearrangements. TCRdb carries this immuneACCESS record with in-frame sequences only. Its versions omit some clonotypes, under half of them owing to an unresolved V gene in the studies checked, with the rest unexplained. D and trimming come from the DNA, and the V and J calls and clone size come from that table. In all, the sample holds approximately 270,000 clones, and approximately 90% of those were seen once. The biggest ten clones account for around 0.84% of the sample.

Sequencing input: peripheral blood. This TCR came from a young man with acute or convalescent COVID-19. The rearrangement combines TRBV7-9 with TRBJ2-7; tentative D gene TRBD1, with 5 bases matching. The CDR3 region: CASSDDQGLRSYEQYF. Read as DNA, the sequence is TGTGCCAGCAGCGACGATCAGGGATTACGCTCCTACGAGCAGTACTTC.